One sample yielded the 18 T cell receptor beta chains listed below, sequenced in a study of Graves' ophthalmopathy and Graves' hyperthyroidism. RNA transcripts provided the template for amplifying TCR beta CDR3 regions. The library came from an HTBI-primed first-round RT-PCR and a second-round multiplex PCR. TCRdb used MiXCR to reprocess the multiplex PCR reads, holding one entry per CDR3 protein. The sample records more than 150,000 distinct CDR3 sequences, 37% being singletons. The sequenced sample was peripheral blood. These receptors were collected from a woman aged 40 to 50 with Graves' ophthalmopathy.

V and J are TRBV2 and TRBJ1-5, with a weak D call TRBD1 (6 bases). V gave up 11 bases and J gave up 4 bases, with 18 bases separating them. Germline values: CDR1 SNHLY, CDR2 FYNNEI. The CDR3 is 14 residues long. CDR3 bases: TGTGCCTCAAGAGGCGGACAGCCTAATCAGCCCCAGCATTTT. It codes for CASRGGQPNQPQHF.

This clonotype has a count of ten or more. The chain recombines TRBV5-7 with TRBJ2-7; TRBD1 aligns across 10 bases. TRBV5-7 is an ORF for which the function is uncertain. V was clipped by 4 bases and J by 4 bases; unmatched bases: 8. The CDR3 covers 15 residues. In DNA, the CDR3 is TGTGCCAGCAGCCAGGAGGGACAGGGGTGGTACGAGCAGTACTTC. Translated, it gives CASSQEGQGWYEQYF.

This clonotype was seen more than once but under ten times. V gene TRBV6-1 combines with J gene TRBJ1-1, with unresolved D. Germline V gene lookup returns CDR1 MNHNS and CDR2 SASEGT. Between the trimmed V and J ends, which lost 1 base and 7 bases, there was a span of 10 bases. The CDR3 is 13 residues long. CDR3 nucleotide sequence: TGTGCCAGCAGTGAAGTTCTGGAGGATGAAGCTTTCTTT. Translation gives CASSEVLEDEAFF.

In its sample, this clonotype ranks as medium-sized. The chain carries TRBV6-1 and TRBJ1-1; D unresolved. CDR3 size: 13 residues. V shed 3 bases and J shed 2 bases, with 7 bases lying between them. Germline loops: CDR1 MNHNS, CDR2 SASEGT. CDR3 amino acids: CASSELPNTEAFF. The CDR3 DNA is TGTGCCAGCAGTGAGCTGCCAAACACTGAAGCTTTCTTT.

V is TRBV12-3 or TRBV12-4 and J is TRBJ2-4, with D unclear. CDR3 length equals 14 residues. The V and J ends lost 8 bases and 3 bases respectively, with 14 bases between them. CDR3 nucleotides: TGTGCCAGCGCCGTAACTACTATCAAAAACATTCAGTACTTC. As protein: CASAVTTIKNIQYF.

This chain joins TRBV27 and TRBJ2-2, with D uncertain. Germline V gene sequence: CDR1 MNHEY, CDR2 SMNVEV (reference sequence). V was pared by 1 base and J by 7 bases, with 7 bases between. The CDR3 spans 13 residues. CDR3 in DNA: TGTGCCAGCAGTTTATATGTGGGCGGGGAGCTGTTTTTT. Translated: CASSLYVGGELFF.

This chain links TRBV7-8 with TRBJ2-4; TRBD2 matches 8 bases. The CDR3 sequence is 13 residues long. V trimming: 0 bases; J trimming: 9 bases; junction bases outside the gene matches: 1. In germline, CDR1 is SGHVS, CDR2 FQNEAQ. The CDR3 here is CASSLAAGGIQYF. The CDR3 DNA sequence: TGTGCCAGCAGCTTAGCGGCGGGGGGCATTCAGTACTTC.

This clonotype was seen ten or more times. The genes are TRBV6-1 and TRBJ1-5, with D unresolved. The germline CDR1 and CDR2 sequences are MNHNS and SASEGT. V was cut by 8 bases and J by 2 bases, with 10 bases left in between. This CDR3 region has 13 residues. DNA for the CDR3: TGTGCCAGCGAAGGATGGGGCAATCAGCCCCAGCATTTT. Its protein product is CASEGWGNQPQHF.

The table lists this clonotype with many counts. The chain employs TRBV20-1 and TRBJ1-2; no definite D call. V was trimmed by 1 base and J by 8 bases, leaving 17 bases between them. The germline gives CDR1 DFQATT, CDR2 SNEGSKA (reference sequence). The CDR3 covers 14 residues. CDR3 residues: CSARGLLDSRGYTF. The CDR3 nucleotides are TGCAGTGCTAGAGGCCTCCTTGACTCTCGGGGCTACACCTTC.

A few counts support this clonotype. CDR3 coding DNA: TGTGCCAGCAGAGGACAGGGAGGATTGCCCTACGAGCAGTACTTC. Amino acid sequence: CASRGQGGLPYEQYF. The rearrangement joins TRBV12-3 or TRBV12-4 to TRBJ2-7; the match to TRBD1 covers 8 bases. V was clipped by 6 bases and J by 2 bases; unmatched bases: 9. The CDR3 consists of 15 residues.

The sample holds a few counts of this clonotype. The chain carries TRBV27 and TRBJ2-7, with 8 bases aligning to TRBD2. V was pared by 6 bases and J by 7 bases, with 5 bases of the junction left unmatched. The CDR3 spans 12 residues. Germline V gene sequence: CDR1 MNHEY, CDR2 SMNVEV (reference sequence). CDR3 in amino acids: CASRAGAEEQYF. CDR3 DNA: TGTGCCAGCAGAGCGGGAGCTGAAGAGCAGTACTTC.

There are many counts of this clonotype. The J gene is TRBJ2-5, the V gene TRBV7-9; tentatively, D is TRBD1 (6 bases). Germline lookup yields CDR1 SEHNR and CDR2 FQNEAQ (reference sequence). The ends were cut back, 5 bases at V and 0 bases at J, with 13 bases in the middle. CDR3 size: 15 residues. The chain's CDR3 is CASSQQDRNQETQYF. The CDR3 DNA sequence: TGTGCCAGCAGCCAACAAGACAGGAACCAAGAGACCCAGTACTTC.

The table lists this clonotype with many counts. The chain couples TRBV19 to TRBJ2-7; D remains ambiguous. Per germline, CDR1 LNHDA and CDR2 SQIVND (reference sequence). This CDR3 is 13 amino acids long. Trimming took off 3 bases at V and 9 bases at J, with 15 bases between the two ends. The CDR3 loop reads CASSMVDGGMQYF. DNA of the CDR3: TGTGCCAGTAGTATGGTTGACGGTGGAATGCAGTACTTC.

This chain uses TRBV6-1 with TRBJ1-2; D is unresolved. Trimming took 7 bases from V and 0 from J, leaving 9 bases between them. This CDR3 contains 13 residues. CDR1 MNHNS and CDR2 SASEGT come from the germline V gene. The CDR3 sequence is CASTHVANYGYTF. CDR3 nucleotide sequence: TGTGCCAGCACCCACGTGGCTAACTATGGCTACACCTTC.

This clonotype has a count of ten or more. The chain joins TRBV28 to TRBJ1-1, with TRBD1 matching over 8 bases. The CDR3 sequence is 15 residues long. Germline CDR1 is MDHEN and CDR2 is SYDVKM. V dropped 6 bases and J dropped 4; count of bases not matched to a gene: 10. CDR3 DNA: TGTGCCAGCAGGACAGGACAGGGTCTAGGCACTGAAGCTTTCTTT. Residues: CASRTGQGLGTEAFF.

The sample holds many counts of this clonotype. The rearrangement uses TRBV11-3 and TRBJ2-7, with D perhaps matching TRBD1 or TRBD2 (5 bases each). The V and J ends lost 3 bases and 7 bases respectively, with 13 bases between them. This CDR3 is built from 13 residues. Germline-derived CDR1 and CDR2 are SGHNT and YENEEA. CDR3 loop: CASSLGDWREQYF. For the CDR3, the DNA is TGTGCCAGCAGCTTGGGGGATTGGAGGGAGCAGTACTTC. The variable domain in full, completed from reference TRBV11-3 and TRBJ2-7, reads EAGVVQSPRYKIIEKKQPVAFWCNPISGHNTLYWYLQNLGQGPELLIRYENEEAVDDSQLPKDRFSAERLKGVDSTLKIQPAELGDSAVYLCASSLGDWREQYFGPGTRLTVT.

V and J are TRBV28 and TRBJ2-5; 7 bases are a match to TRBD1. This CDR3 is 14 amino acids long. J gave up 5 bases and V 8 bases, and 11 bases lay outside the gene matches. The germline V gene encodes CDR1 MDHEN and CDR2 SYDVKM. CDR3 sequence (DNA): TGTGCCAGCTTGACAGGGCTCCATGGCGAGACCCAGTACTTC. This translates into CASLTGLHGETQYF.

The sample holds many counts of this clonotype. This chain's CDR3 is CASSVQGQWYGYTF. The CDR3 DNA follows: TGTGCCAGCAGTGTCCAGGGGCAATGGTATGGCTACACCTTC. V gene TRBV2 combines with J gene TRBJ1-2, with D possibly being TRBD1 (6 bases). V was cut by 4 bases and J by 5 bases, with 14 bases left in between. Germline values: CDR1 SNHLY, CDR2 FYNNEI. The CDR3 sequence is 14 residues long.